Listed here is a single TCR beta chain. Its antigen is as yet unknown. The data originate from a study of shared clonotypes between healthy human individuals. This CDR3 contains 18 residues. V gave up 1 base and J gave up 3 bases, with 19 bases separating them. The germline V gene has CDR1 SEHNR and CDR2 FQNEAQ (reference sequence). Study conclusions and caveats: Despite large depth, sorted-subset datasets appeared incompletely sequenced.

Assay runs were performed at deep level. Per the original methods: Sequence data from immunoSEQ were junction-only and lacked quality scores; consequently, filtering differed. Only in-frame clones appear in the TCRdb table, and some are missing; sequencing was by immunoSEQ multiplex PCR. The DNA was the basis for D and trimming; V, J and clone size are from that table. This repertoire shows around 2,000,000 clones, more than 85% found once; its top ten account for under 2%. It was CD45RO-negative cells, positively selected for CCR7, that made up naive CD8 cells, with terminally differentiated effector memory CD45RA+ cells excluded.

This receptor was taken from a young man in good health. Some clones in this sample may be carry-over from other donors' samples. Sequencing was done on a sample of naive CD8+ T cells from PBMCs. V is TRBV7-9 and J is TRBJ2-1; D may be TRBD2 (5 bases). CDR3 sequence: CASSLVSSGAFLYNEQFF. As DNA, the CDR3 is TGTGCCAGCAGCTTAGTGTCCAGCGGTGCCTTCCTCTACAATGAGCAGTTCTTC.